This T cell receptor beta chain originates from a study of beta chain features in type 1 diabetes. Broader study findings: TCRB CDR3s from Type 1 diabetes patients were moderately but significantly shorter in all four CD4+ subsets. Insertions were fewer and deletions more numerous at VDJ junctions in type 1 diabetes patients.

What was sequenced were expressed TCRB transcripts, since all of the isolated RNA had been reverse transcribed. Repertoires were generated with immunoSEQ multiplex PCR, while TCRdb's copy carries only in-frame clones and drops some. The sample has more than 15,000 clones; approximately 50% are singletons. A remark on this clone: Its antigen is not identified. Distinct nucleotide sequences in the sample also encode this CDR3.

A heparinised blood draw that averaged around 0.12 L was obtained once from each donor. Isolation of CD4+ naive, central memory, regulatory and stem cell-like memory cells was achieved by sorting via CD45RO/CCR7/CD25/CD127/CD95/CD27. The source is a woman younger than 30 in good health. Sequencing input: stem cell memory CD4+ T cells from blood.

The CDR3 nucleotides are TGCAGTGGCGGGACTTGGGAAAAACTGTTTTTT. This gives the protein CSGGTWEKLFF. The chain has TRBV29-1 and TRBJ1-4; D is possibly TRBD1 (5 bases). Germline loops: CDR1 SQVTM, CDR2 ANQGSEA. CDR3 length: 11 residues.